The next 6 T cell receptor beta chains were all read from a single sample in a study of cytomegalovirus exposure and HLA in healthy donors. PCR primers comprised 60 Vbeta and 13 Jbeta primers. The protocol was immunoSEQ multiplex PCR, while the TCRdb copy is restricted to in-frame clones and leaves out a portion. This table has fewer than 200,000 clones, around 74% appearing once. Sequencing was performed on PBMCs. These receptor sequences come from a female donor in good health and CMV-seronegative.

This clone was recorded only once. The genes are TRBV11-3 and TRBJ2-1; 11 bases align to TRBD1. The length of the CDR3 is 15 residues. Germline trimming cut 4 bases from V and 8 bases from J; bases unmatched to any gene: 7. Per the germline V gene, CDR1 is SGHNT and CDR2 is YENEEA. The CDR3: CASSYGQGAKYEQFF. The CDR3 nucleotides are TGTGCCAGCAGCTACGGACAGGGGGCTAAGTATGAGCAGTTCTTC. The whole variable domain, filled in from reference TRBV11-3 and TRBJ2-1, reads EAGVVQSPRYKIIEKKQPVAFWCNPISGHNTLYWYLQNLGQGPELLIRYENEEAVDDSQLPKDRFSAERLKGVDSTLKIQPAELGDSAVYLCASSYGQGAKYEQFFGPGTRLTVL.

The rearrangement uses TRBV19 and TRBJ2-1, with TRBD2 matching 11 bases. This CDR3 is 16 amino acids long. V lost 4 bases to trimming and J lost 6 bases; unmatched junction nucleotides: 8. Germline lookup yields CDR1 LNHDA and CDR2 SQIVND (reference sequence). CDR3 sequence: CASSSRGTSGSNEQFF. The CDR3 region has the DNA TGTGCCAGTAGTAGTAGAGGAACTAGCGGGAGCAATGAGCAGTTCTTC.

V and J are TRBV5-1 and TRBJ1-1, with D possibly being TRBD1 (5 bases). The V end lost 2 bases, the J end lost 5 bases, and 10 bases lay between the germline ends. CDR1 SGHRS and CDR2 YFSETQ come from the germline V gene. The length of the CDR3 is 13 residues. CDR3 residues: CASSFLGGTEAFF. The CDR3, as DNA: TGCGCCAGCAGCTTTTTGGGGGGGACTGAAGCTTTCTTT.

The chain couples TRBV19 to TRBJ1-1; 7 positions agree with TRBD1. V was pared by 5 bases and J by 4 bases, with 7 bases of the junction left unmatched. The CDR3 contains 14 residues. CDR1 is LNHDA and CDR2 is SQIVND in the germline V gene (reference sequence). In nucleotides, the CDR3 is TGTGCCAGTAGTTTGACAGGGTTTGGCACTGAAGCTTTCTTT. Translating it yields CASSLTGFGTEAFF.

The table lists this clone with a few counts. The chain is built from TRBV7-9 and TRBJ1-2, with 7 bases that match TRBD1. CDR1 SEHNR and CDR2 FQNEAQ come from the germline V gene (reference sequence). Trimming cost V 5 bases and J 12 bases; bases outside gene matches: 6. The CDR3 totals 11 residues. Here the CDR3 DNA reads TGTGCCAGCAGCCTCCGGACAGGCGACACCTTC. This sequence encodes CASSLRTGDTF. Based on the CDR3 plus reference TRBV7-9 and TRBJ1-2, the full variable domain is DTGVSQNPRHKITKRGQNVTFRCDPISEHNRLYWYRQTLGQGPEFLTYFQNEAQLEKSRLLSDRFSAERPKGSFSTLEIQRTEQGDSAMYLCASSLRTGDTFGSGTRLTVV.

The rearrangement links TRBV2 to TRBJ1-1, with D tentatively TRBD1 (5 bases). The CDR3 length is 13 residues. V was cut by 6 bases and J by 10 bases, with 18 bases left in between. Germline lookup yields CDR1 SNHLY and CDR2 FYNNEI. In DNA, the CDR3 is TGTGCCAGCAGCGCTACTGGGGCCTCTGGAGCTTTCTTT. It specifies CASSATGASGAFF.